This is a list of T cell receptor beta chains from one sample in a study of graft-versus-host responses after intestinal transplantation. Measured with immunoSEQ multiplex PCR; TCRdb has only the in-frame clones, and not every one. The sample yields under 45,000 clones, more than 80% seen once. The sample was PBMCs, taken 734 days after intestinal transplantation. The receptor source for this set is a human patient who received an intestinal transplant, so some T cells may come from the graft donor. Each CDR3 is given with its conserved first and last residue. The order of the fields is CDR3 protein, CDR3 DNA, clone size, V gene, J gene, D gene. The D gene is left open where the match is weak. Rows give clone size only sometimes, using once, few, many, or a class for an expanded clone.

CASSQAPRGAGSGEQYF	TGTGCCAGCAGCCAAGCCCCCAGGGGAGCGGGGTCTGGAGAGCAGTACTTC	-	TRBV14	TRBJ2-7	-
CASRATGGLDGYTF	TGTGCCAGCAGGGCGACAGGGGGCTTAGATGGCTACACCTTC	-	TRBV7-2	TRBJ1-2	TRBD1
CASSPREAGNNSPLHF	TGTGCCAGCAGCCCTCGGGAGGCAGGGAACAATTCACCCCTCCACTTT	-	TRBV7-2	TRBJ1-6	-
CASSPPLRETQYF	TGTGCCAGCAGTCCCCCGTTGCGGGAGACCCAGTACTTC	-	TRBV6-6	TRBJ2-5	-
CASSLRRETEAFF	TGTGCCAGCAGTTTGAGAAGGGAAACTGAAGCTTTCTTT	-	TRBV6-6	TRBJ1-1	-
CASSEVQGAGGEKLFF	TGTGCCAGCAGTGAAGTGCAGGGGGCAGGTGGTGAAAAACTGTTTTTT	-	TRBV6-1	TRBJ1-4	TRBD1
CASSEPGGIYGYTF	TGTGCCAGCAGTGAGCCCGGGGGGATCTATGGCTACACCTTC	-	TRBV6-5	TRBJ1-2	-
CASSQDAGADTQYF	TGCGCCAGCAGCCAAGACGCGGGGGCAGATACGCAGTATTTT	-	TRBV4-1	TRBJ2-3	TRBD2
CASGLEARGRWETKNIQYF	TGTGCCAGCGGCTTAGAAGCCAGGGGGCGGTGGGAAACCAAAAACATTCAGTACTTC	once	TRBV13	TRBJ2-4	TRBD1
CASSTRAGGYGYTF	TGTGCCAGTAGTACTAGGGCCGGTGGCTATGGCTACACCTTC	few	TRBV19	TRBJ1-2	-
CASSLARGLAGVSEQYF	TGCGCCAGCAGCTTGGCCCGAGGACTAGCGGGAGTAAGTGAGCAGTACTTC	-	TRBV5-1	TRBJ2-7	TRBD2
CASSIGGNQPQHF	TGTGCCAGTAGTATAGGAGGGAATCAGCCCCAGCATTTT	-	TRBV19	TRBJ1-5	-
CASIHPTGGGEQYF	TGTGCCAGCATCCACCCGACAGGGGGCGGCGAGCAGTACTTC	-	TRBV28	TRBJ2-7	TRBD1
CAISESIQIIHEQYF	TGTGCCATCAGTGAGTCGATACAGATCATCCACGAGCAGTACTTC	-	TRBV10-3	TRBJ2-7	-
CASSPGRDNEQFF	TGTGCCAGCAGCCCCGGACGAGACAATGAGCAGTTCTTC	-	TRBV7-2	TRBJ2-1	-
CASSPPRDGGSYNEQFF	TGTGCCAGCTCACCACCGAGGGATGGCGGCTCCTACAATGAGCAGTTCTTC	once	TRBV18	TRBJ2-1	-
CASSPGASGRASQETQYF	TGCGCCAGCAGCCCCGGGGCTAGCGGGAGGGCCTCCCAAGAGACCCAGTACTTC	-	TRBV5-1	TRBJ2-5	TRBD2
CASRLVGGDRVTDTQYF	TGTGCAAGTCGCTTAGTGGGGGGGGACAGGGTAACAGATACGCAGTATTTT	-	TRBV12-2	TRBJ2-3	-
CASSLAQGGRYGYTF	TGTGCCAGCAGCTTAGCCCAGGGGGGCCGCTATGGCTACACCTTC	few	TRBV11-1	TRBJ1-2	TRBD1
CASSPISNTGELFF	TGTGCCAGCTCTCCCATATCGAACACCGGGGAGCTGTTTTTT	-	TRBV18	TRBJ2-2	-
CASSRINTWGTGYTF	TGTGCCAGTAGCAGGATAAACACTTGGGGGACTGGCTACACCTTC	-	TRBV19	TRBJ1-2	-
CASRDAGGVQETQYF	TGTGCCAGCAGGGACGCGGGCGGGGTCCAAGAGACCCAGTACTTC	few	TRBV5-4	TRBJ2-5	-
CASSKTGPLAYEQYF	TGTGCCAGCAGCAAAACAGGCCCACTTGCCTACGAGCAGTACTTC	-	TRBV11-2	TRBJ2-7	-
CASSPGKGSTNEKLFF	TGTGCCAGCTCACCGGGGAAGGGGTCAACTAATGAAAAACTGTTTTTT	-	TRBV18	TRBJ1-4	-
CASSKAGGTYEQYF	TGTGCCAGTAGTAAAGCGGGAGGGACCTACGAGCAGTACTTC	-	TRBV19	TRBJ2-7	TRBD2
CASSRTADTQYF	TGTGCCAGCAGTCGCACGGCAGATACGCAGTATTTT	-	TRBV6-5	TRBJ2-3	-
CASRPRSGQLNEQFF	TGTGCCAGCAGACCGAGGTCAGGGCAGTTGAATGAGCAGTTCTTC	-	TRBV11-2	TRBJ2-1	-
CASSPTSGRGTQYF	TGTGCCAGCAGCCCAACTAGCGGGAGAGGGACCCAGTACTTC	-	TRBV5-6	TRBJ2-5	TRBD2
CASSPIGGGYTF	TGTGCCAGCAGCCCGATTGGGGGAGGCTACACCTTC	-	TRBV5-4	TRBJ1-2	-
CASSLRLQDSPLHF	TGCGCCAGCAGCTTAAGACTCCAAGATTCACCCCTCCACTTT	-	TRBV5-1	TRBJ1-6	-
CASSYREGGGYTF	TGTGCCAGCAGTTACAGGGAAGGTGGTGGCTACACCTTC	-	TRBV6-9	TRBJ1-2	-
CASSYKGQGGEQFF	TGTGCCAGCAGTTATAAGGGACAGGGAGGTGAGCAGTTCTTC	-	TRBV6-6	TRBJ2-1	TRBD1
CASSQEGGGGEQYF	TGTGCCAGCAGTCAAGAAGGGGGCGGGGGGGAGCAGTACTTC	once	TRBV6-5	TRBJ2-7	-